A selection of T cell receptor beta chains follows, all from one sample in a study of T-cell memory formation after mild COVID-19. MiXCR, applied by TCRdb to the 5' RACE reads, yields one record per CDR3 protein. The sample lists 300,000 to 400,000 distinct CDR3 sequences; about a sixth were seen once. The sequenced sample was PBMCs or a T cell subset sorted from them (not recorded which). The receptors were gathered from a man between 18 and 29 years old who had mild COVID-19 (a few samples of this study predate the infection). Cell type and time point are not known. Both conserved end residues are part of each CDR3. The D gene is left open where the match is weak. Part of the rows lack a size; the others show once, few, many or a class for expanded clones.

clone size	V gene	J gene	D gene	CDR3 DNA	CDR3 protein
few	TRBV6-5	TRBJ2-2	.	TGTGCCAGCAGCCCCGTAGTTATGGTCGGGGAGCTGTTTTTT	CASSPVVMVGELFF
.	TRBV9	TRBJ1-2	TRBD1	TGTGCCAGCAGCGTTAACCGGGACAGAAACAACTATGGCTACACCTTC	CASSVNRDRNNYGYTF
.	TRBV7-3	TRBJ2-2	TRBD1	TGTGCCAGCAGAAGGGACAGGGGGCCCGGGGAGCTGTTTTTT	CASRRDRGPGELFF
.	TRBV20-1	TRBJ1-1	.	TGCAGTGCTAGAGTGGGTTACCAAGCTTTCTTT	CSARVGYQAFF
.	TRBV7-2	TRBJ2-1	.	TGTGCCAGCCTCCGCGGAGGGGGGCCGGGCTACAATGAGCAGTTCTTC	CASLRGGGPGYNEQFF
many	TRBV5-1	TRBJ2-7	.	TGCGCCAGCAGCTTGGCCCCGGGACCCTACGAGCAGTACTTC	CASSLAPGPYEQYF
.	TRBV2	TRBJ2-5	.	TGTGCGATACGGGACGGACTAACCCAGTACTTC	CAIRDGLTQYF
.	TRBV10-2	TRBJ2-3	.	TGCGCCAGCAGTGATTTTGGGAGCAAGAATACGCAGTATTTT	CASSDFGSKNTQYF
.	TRBV7-3	TRBJ1-1	.	TGTGCCAGCAGCTTAGGGCAATATGGAACTGAAGCTTTCTTT	CASSLGQYGTEAFF
few	TRBV19	TRBJ1-5	.	TGTGCCAGTAGTAGTCCGGTGGGGGTCGGCTATAGCAATCAGCCCCAGCATTTT	CASSSPVGVGYSNQPQHF
.	TRBV27	TRBJ2-1	.	TGTGCCACCGTGATCTTAGGGGGAACTGAGCAGTTCTTC	CATVILGGTEQFF
.	TRBV3-1	TRBJ1-2	.	TGTGCCAGCAGCCAAGAAAGAGGACGGCACTACACCTTC	CASSQERGRHYTF
few	TRBV5-1	TRBJ2-1	TRBD2	TGCGCCAGCAGCTCCACTCTAGCGGGGGGGCTCTATGAGCAGTTCTTC	CASSSTLAGGLYEQFF
.	TRBV5-1	TRBJ2-7	.	TGCGCCAGCACCGCCAGTCTCAACGAGCAGTACTTC	CASTASLNEQYF
.	TRBV6-2/TRBV6-3	TRBJ2-2	.	TGTGCCAGCAGTTACTCGGGGAGTACCGGGGAGCTGTTTTTT	CASSYSGSTGELFF
few	TRBV12-3/TRBV12-4	TRBJ1-1	.	TGTGCCAGCAGTTCCCTAATACAAGCTTTCTTT	CASSSLIQAFF
.	TRBV5-4	TRBJ2-5	.	TGTGCCAGCAGCTGGGGACCGGCGGAGGAGACCCAGTACTTC	CASSWGPAEETQYF
few	TRBV5-1	TRBJ2-3	TRBD1	TGCGCCAGCAGCTCCCTCGGGACAGGGGGGGCAGATACGCAGTATTTT	CASSSLGTGGADTQYF
.	TRBV20-1	TRBJ2-1	.	TGCAGTTCGCCTTACAGGGTAGGCGATGAGCAGTTCTTC	CSSPYRVGDEQFF
.	TRBV4-3	TRBJ1-2	TRBD1	TGCGCCAGCAGCCAACACGGACAGGGGGCGGACTATGGCTACACCTTC	CASSQHGQGADYGYTF
.	TRBV20-1	TRBJ1-5	.	TGCAGTGCCTCGAGGCCAGGACCTAATCAGCCCCAGCATTTT	CSASRPGPNQPQHF